Below, 10 T cell receptor beta chains from the same sample are listed, as sequenced in a study of cytotoxic CD8 clonotypes in ibrutinib-treated CLL. Libraries were prepared by immunoSEQ multiplex PCR; TCRdb keeps only in-frame clonotypes and omits some of them. The sample contains about 300,000 clones, approximately 79% of which appear only once. The material was PBMCs, obtained at disease progression, from a patient treated with ibrutinib. These receptors all stem from a human donor with chronic lymphocytic leukemia.

The chain employs TRBV7-8 and TRBJ2-7; 9 bases align to TRBD2. V dropped 3 bases and J dropped 2; count of bases not matched to a gene: 2. Germline V gene data show CDR1 as SGHVS and CDR2 as FQNEAQ. CDR3 length equals 14 residues. The CDR3 reads CASSLVAGAYEQYF. Here the CDR3 DNA reads TGTGCCAGCAGCTTGGTAGCGGGGGCCTACGAGCAGTACTTC.

The V gene is TRBV27, the J gene TRBJ2-3; D is uncertain. There are 13 residues in the CDR3. Between the trimmed V and J ends, which lost 0 bases and 2 bases, there was a span of 3 bases. Per the germline V gene, CDR1 is MNHEY and CDR2 is SMNVEV (reference sequence). The CDR3 sequence: CASSLSVTDTQYF. The CDR3 DNA follows: TGTGCCAGCAGTTTATCAGTCACAGATACGCAGTATTTT.

CDR3 loop: CASSLAADSYNEQFF. In DNA, the CDR3 is TGCGCCAGCAGCTTGGCGGCGGACTCCTACAATGAGCAGTTCTTC. V is TRBV5-1 and J is TRBJ2-1; D is uncertain. The germline V and J ends were trimmed by 0 bases and 0 bases, with 7 bases remaining between them. The length of the CDR3 is 15 residues. Per germline, CDR1 SGHRS and CDR2 YFSETQ.

This clone was seen only a few times. The CDR3 protein is CASKASLLTSYEQYF. The CDR3 DNA reads TGTGCCAGCAAAGCGTCCCTCTTAACCTCCTACGAGCAGTACTTC. The chain has TRBV6-1 and TRBJ2-7; unclear D gene. This CDR3 spans 15 amino acids. V was cut by 7 bases and J by 0 bases, with 16 bases left in between. The germline CDR1 and CDR2 sequences are MNHNS and SASEGT.

The V gene is TRBV6-5, the J gene TRBJ1-2, with unresolved D. Trimming took 4 bases from V and 7 from J, leaving 10 bases between them. The CDR3 is 12 amino acids. Germline assignment: CDR1 MNHEY and CDR2 SVGAGI. The CDR3 region is CASSSYKSGYTF. CDR3 bases: TGTGCCAGCAGTTCCTACAAGTCTGGCTACACCTTC.

This clone appeared a single time. The CDR3: CASSIFGPGANVLTF. The CDR3 DNA follows: TGTGCCAGTAGTATTTTCGGCCCTGGGGCCAACGTCCTGACTTTC. The J gene is TRBJ2-6, the V gene TRBV19; D remains ambiguous. With 3 bases removed from V and 2 bases from J, the gap between germline ends came to 8 bases. Germline V gene data show CDR1 as LNHDA and CDR2 as SQIVND (reference sequence). The CDR3 extends over 15 amino acids.

The chain joins TRBV7-8 to TRBJ2-7, with unresolved D. CDR1 and CDR2 from the germline V gene are SGHVS and FQNEAQ. This CDR3 contains 14 residues. V was cut by 5 bases and J by 4 bases, with 15 bases left in between. CDR3 DNA sequence: TGTGCCAGCAGCATTACGCACGGATCTTACGAGCAGTACTTC. Residues: CASSITHGSYEQYF.

J is TRBJ2-3 and V is TRBV2, with TRBD1 identical over 7 bases. Germline assignment: CDR1 SNHLY and CDR2 FYNNEI. J gave up 3 bases and V 5 bases, and 5 bases lay outside the gene matches. The CDR3 is 14 residues long. DNA of the CDR3: TGTGCCAGCAGTCAAGGGGGCGCGACAGATACGCAGTATTTT. Translated: CASSQGGATDTQYF.

This chain connects TRBV5-1 to TRBJ1-1; 7 bases agree with TRBD1. The CDR3 has 14 amino acids. The J segment lost 3 bases and the V segment lost 2 bases, leaving 4 bases of the junction unmatched. Germline lookup yields CDR1 SGHRS and CDR2 YFSETQ. The CDR3 DNA sequence: TGCGCCAGCAGCTTCAAGGGGGCGGACACTGAAGCTTTCTTT. Translation: CASSFKGADTEAFF.

The rearrangement joins TRBV19 to TRBJ1-5; 8 nucleotides align to TRBD1. This CDR3 comprises 14 residues. CDR1 is LNHDA, CDR2 SQIVND, per germline (reference sequence). The V and J ends lost 5 bases and 7 bases, in that order; junction bases with no gene match: 7. The CDR3 here is CASSVRGPGQPQHF. CDR3 nucleotide sequence: TGTGCCAGTAGTGTCAGGGGGCCGGGGCAGCCCCAGCATTTT.